These 9 T cell receptor beta chains were sequenced from one sample in a study of T cells in women clearing cervical HPV infection. Sequencing was performed with immunoSEQ multiplex PCR; in TCRdb, only in-frame clones are kept and a portion is missing. With tens of thousands of clones in the sample, the ten largest clones hold approximately 6%. The source material was blood buffy coat. These receptor sequences come from a woman between 18 and 70 years old with a cervical HPV16 infection that either progressed to CIN3+ or cleared (not recorded which).

A word on this clone: The CDR3 end lies 3 residues beyond the end of the read and is filled in from the germline J gene. This chain connects TRBV30 to TRBJ1-3, with D possibly matching TRBD1 (5 bases). This CDR3 has 13 residues. Per germline, CDR1 GTSNPN and CDR2 SVGIG (reference sequence). The V end was cut by 4 bases, the J end by 7 bases, with 14 bases between. Here the CDR3 reads CAWTPDRWNTIYF. Partial CDR3 DNA: TGTGCCTGGACGCCAGACAGATGGAACACC.

The CDR3 region is CASSLIKNTEAFF. The sequenced part of the CDR3 DNA is TGTGCCAGCAGCTTAATCAAGAACACTGAA. V usage is TRBV7-2 and J usage is TRBJ1-1; D ambiguous. The read ends 3 residues before the CDR3 terminus; that terminus is restored from the germline J gene. The CDR3 contains 13 residues. Trimming stripped 2 bases from V and 1 base from J, with 5 bases between. CDR1 and CDR2 (germline): SGHTA, FQGNSA.

Of note for this clone: The read halts 3 residues ahead of the CDR3 end, with the missing end drawn from the germline J gene. This rearrangement joins TRBV7-2 to TRBJ2-3, with D unresolved. The CDR3 extends over 13 amino acids. Germline V gene sequence: CDR1 SGHTA, CDR2 FQGNSA. The V and J ends lost 2 bases and 1 base respectively, with 4 bases between them. The CDR3 bases that were read are TGTGCCAGCAGCTTAAAGGGCACAGATACG. It codes for CASSLKGTDT. The whole CDR3 protein is CASSLKGTDTQYF.

As concerns this clone: The CDR3 goes on 3 residues after the read ends, and that part is filled in from the germline J gene. The V gene is TRBV6-2 or TRBV6-3, the J gene TRBJ1-5, with TRBD1 identical over 7 bases. Trimming removed 6 bases from V and 6 bases from J; junction bases left unmatched: 5. The CDR3 extends over 13 amino acids. Looked up from germline, CDR1 is MNHEY and CDR2 is SVGEGT. CDR3: CASRTQGTQPQHF. Partial CDR3 DNA: TGTGCCAGCAGGACACAGGGGACTCAGCCC.

Regarding this clone: The CDR3 extends 3 residues past the end of the read, so its final part is completed from the germline J gene. The J gene is TRBJ2-7, the V gene TRBV20-1; 7 bases map to TRBD2. V lost 1 base, J lost 1 base, and 16 bases stayed unmatched. The CDR3 has 18 residues. CDR1 DFQATT and CDR2 SNEGSKA come from the germline V gene (reference sequence). CDR3 amino acids: CSARVASNLAVPSYEQYF. The DNA read from the CDR3 is TGCAGTGCTAGAGTCGCATCGAACCTAGCGGTTCCTTCCTACGAG.

Points on this clone: The read halts 3 residues ahead of the CDR3 end, with the missing end drawn from the germline J gene. The chain carries TRBV20-1 and TRBJ2-5; possibly TRBD2 for D (6 bases). The CDR3 has 11 amino acids. Trimming pared 6 bases from V and 4 bases from J, leaving 9 bases between. The germline CDR1 and CDR2 sequences are DFQATT and SNEGSKA (reference sequence). The covered CDR3 bases are TGCAGTGCGTTCGGGGGAGAGACC. Translated, it gives CSAFGGET. The entire CDR3 protein reads CSAFGGETQYF.

About this clone: Read coverage stops 3 residues before the CDR3 terminus; the germline J gene supplies the remainder. The V and J genes are TRBV18 and TRBJ1-2; weak D call: TRBD1 (5 bases). CDR1 and CDR2 (germline): KGHSH, LQKENI. The CDR3 is made up of 15 amino acids. The sequenced part of the CDR3 DNA is TGTGCCAGCTCACCGAGGGGACTGCAACGTTACGAC. This gives the protein CASSPRGLQRYD. In full, the CDR3 is CASSPRGLQRYDYTF.

This clone is identified as medium-sized from frequency. Read coverage stops 3 residues before the CDR3 terminus; the germline J gene supplies the remainder. The chain links TRBV7-3 to TRBJ2-1, with 10 bases identical to TRBD1. After removal of 5 bases from V and 6 bases from J, the junction contained 1 base not matched to a gene. The CDR3 consists of 13 residues. In germline, CDR1 is SGHTA, CDR2 FQGTGA. CDR3 sequence reads: CASSRDRGNEQFF. The CDR3 bases that were read are TGTGCCAGCAGCAGGGACAGGGGCAATGAG.

Of note for this clone: Read data end 3 residues before the CDR3 end; the end is taken from the germline J gene. This chain joins TRBV2 and TRBJ1-6, with D tentatively TRBD1 (6 bases). The CDR3 spans 13 residues. Germline CDR1 and CDR2: SNHLY and FYNNEI. With 5 bases removed from V and 6 bases from J, the gap between germline ends came to 8 bases. CDR3 region: CASSSQGNSPLHF. CDR3 DNA (partial): TGTGCCAGCAGTTCACAGGGTAATTCACCC. Variable domain in full (rest from reference TRBV2 and TRBJ1-6): EPEVTQTPSHQVTQMGQEVILRCVPISNHLYFYWYRQILGQKVEFLVSFYNNEISEKSEIFDDQFSVERPDGSNFTLKIRSTKLEDSAMYFCASSSQGNSPLHFGNGTRLTVT.